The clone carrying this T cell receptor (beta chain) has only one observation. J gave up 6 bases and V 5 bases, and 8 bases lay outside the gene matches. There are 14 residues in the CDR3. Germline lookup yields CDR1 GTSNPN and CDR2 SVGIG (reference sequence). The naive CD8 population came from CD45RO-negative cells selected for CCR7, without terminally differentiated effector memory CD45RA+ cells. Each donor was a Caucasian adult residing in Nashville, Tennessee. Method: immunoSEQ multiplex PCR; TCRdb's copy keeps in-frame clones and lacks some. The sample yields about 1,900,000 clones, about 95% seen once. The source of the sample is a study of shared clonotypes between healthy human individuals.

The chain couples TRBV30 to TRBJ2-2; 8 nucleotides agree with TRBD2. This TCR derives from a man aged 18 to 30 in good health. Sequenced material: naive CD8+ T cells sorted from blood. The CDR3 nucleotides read TGTGCCTGGGGAGGGACTAGTTTTCCCGGGGAGCTGTTTTTT. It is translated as CAWGGTSFPGELFF.